This note documents a single T cell receptor (beta chain) sequence. This clonotype was counted many times. Its antigen remains undetermined. Per-nucleotide qualities are absent, and no much larger clonotype sits a single base away. Compared with germline, V lacks 3 bases and J lacks 3 bases; bases without a gene match: 5. The CDR3 spans 14 residues, from the cysteine through the phenylalanine. Just CDR3 DNA is preserved here, 42 bases in frame from base 1. The CDR1 and CDR2 encoded by the germline V gene (reference sequence) are MNHNY and SVGAGI. This sample is drawn from a study of CD8+CD57+ T cells in acquired aplastic anemia (dated 2018 in TCRdb). Some background on the complete study: Extracted DNA from sorted CD4+ and CD8+ cells averaged around 3.3 ug, ranging from roughly 0.17 to 30 ug. A CD8+CD57+ expansion meant a frequency higher than the mean frequency seen in healthy subjects. Study-wide conclusions, independent of this receptor: Although under 35 CD8+ CDR3 sequences were shared by patients and controls, these sequences appeared highly expressed in patients and within the immunodominant clones of patients. CD8+ Simpson's diversity did not differ significantly between patients and healthy controls (P=0.060).

Profiling of TCR beta VDJ combinations and CDR3 sequences used genomic DNA as the template. An Illumina HiSeq 2000 was used for TCR repertoire sequencing. As for the authors' bioinformatics: TRBV/TRBJ rearrangement plots, CDR3 size and DJ length profiles, and Simpson's diversity index were used to evaluate the repertoires. Whichever DNA sequence was most abundant in the deep sequencing data was defined as the immunodominant clone. CDR3 amino acid sequences were checked for sharing across subjects and were also compared against the VDJdb database and published repertoires. Using fastp at Q25 and MiXCR, TCRdb reprocessed the public reads and kept productive beta chains. Here each entry gathers all rows of one CDR3 protein and keeps the most common genes and DNA. The V and J calls and clone size come from TCRdb's table, not from the authors' own analysis. The sample profile shows some 200,000 distinct CDR3 sequences; about half of them were found once. Together, the top ten hold about 20% of the sample.

Flow cytometry had shown CD8+CD57+ cell expansion in the patients selected for sequencing. Every patient had severe acquired aplastic anemia, diagnosed using the International Study of Aplastic Anemia and Agranulocytosis and Camitta criteria. No patient had received any therapy when blood was sampled. The study deep-sequenced TCR repertoires of sorted CD4+ and CD8+ blood T cells from severe aplastic anemia patients and healthy subjects. In the USA, patient enrollment took place under clinicaltrials.gov protocols 00001620, 01623167, 00001397, 00071045, 00081523 and 00961064. Ficoll-Paque density gradient centrifugation was used to isolate peripheral blood mononuclear cells. Before DNA extraction, CD4+ and CD8+ T cells were sorted by FACS or by magnetic beads.

The clonotype comes from a human donor with aplastic anemia. Sequenced input: sorted CD4+, CD8+, or CD8+CD57+ T cells (not recorded which) from PBMCs. This sequence uses TRBV6-6 and TRBJ2-7, with 7 junctional bases fitting TRBD1. The bases read TGTGCCAGCAGTTATTTGACAGGGAACTACGAGCAGTACTTC. Translated, this gives CASSYLTGNYEQYF.